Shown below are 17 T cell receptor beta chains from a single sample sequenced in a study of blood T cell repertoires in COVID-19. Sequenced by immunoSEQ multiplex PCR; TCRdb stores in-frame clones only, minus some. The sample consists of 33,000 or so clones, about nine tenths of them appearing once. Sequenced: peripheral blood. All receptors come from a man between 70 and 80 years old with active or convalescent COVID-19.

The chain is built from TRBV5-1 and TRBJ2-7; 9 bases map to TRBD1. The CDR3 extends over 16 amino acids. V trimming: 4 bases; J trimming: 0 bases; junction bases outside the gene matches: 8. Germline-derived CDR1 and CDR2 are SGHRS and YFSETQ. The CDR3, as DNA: TGCGCCAGCAGCACTAACCCGGGACAGGGCTCCTACGAGCAGTACTTC. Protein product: CASSTNPGQGSYEQYF.

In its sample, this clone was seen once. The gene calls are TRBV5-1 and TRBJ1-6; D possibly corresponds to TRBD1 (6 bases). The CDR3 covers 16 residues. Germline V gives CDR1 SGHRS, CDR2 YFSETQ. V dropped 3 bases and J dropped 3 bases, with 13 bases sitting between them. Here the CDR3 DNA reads TGCGCCAGCAGCTCTGGCAGGGGTTTCTATAATTCACCCCTCCACTTT. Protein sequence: CASSSGRGFYNSPLHF.

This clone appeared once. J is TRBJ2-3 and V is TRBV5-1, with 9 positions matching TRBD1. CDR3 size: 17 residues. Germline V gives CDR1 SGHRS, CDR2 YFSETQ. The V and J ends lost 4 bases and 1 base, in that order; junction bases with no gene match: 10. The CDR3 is CASSRGTGKVGTDTQYF. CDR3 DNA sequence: TGCGCCAGCAGCCGCGGGACAGGGAAAGTAGGCACAGATACGCAGTATTTT.

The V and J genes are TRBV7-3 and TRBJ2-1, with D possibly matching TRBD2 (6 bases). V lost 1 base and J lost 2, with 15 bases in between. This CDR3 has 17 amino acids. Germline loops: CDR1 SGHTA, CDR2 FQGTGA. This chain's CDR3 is CASSLMGTGLAYNEQFF. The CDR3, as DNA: TGTGCCAGCAGCTTAATGGGGACGGGACTGGCCTACAATGAGCAGTTCTTC.

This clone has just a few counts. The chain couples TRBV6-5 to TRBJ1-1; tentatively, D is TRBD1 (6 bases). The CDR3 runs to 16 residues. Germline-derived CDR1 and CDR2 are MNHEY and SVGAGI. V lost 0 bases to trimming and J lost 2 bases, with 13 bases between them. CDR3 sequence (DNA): TGTGCCAGCAGTTACTCATCCGGGACACACAACACTGAAGCTTTCTTT. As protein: CASSYSSGTHNTEAFF.

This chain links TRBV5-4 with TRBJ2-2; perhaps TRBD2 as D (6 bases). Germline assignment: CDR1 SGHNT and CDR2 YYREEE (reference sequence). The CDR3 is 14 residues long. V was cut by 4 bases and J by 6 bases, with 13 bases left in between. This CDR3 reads CASSPGSAAGELFF. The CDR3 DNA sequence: TGTGCCAGCAGCCCCGGGAGTGCGGCCGGGGAGCTGTTTTTT.

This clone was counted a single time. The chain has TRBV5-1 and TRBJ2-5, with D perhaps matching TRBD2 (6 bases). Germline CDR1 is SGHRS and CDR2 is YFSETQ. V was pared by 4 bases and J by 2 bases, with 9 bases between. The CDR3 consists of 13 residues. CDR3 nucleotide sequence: TGCGCCAGCAGCCGGGACTCACAAGAGACCCAGTACTTC. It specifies CASSRDSQETQYF.

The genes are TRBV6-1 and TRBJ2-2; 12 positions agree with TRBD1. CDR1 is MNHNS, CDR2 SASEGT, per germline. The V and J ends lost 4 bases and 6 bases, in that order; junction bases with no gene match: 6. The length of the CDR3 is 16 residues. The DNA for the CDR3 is TGTGCCAGCAGTGGGGGACAGGGGGCTGTGGCCGGGGAGCTGTTTTTT. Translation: CASSGGQGAVAGELFF.

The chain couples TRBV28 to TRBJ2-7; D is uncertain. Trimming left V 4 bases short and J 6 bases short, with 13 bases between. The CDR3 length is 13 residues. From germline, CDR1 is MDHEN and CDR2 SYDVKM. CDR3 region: CASSSLAGPEQYF. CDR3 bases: TGTGCCAGCAGTTCCCTGGCTGGGCCCGAGCAGTACTTC.

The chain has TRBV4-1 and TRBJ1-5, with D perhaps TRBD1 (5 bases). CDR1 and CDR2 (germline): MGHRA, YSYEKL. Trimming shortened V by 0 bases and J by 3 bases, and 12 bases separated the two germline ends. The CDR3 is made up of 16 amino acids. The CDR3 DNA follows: TGCGCCAGCAGCCAAGATTTCCAGGGAAACAATCAGCCCCAGCATTTT. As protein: CASSQDFQGNNQPQHF.

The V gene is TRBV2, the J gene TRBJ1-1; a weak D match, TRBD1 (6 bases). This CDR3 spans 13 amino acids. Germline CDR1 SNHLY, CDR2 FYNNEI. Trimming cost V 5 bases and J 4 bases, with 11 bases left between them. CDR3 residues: CASSYRVSTEAFF. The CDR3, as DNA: TGTGCCAGCAGTTACAGGGTGAGCACTGAAGCTTTCTTT.

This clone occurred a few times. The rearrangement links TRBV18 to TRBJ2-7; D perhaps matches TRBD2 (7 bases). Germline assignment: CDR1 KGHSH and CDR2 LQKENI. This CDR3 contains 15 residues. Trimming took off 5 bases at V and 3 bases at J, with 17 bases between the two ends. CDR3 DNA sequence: TGTGCCAGCTCATCCGTAGGGGGAGGGGACTACGAGCAGTACTTC. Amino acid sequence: CASSSVGGGDYEQYF. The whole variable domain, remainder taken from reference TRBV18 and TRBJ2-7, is NAGVMQNPRHLVRRRGQEARLRCSPMKGHSHVYWYRQLPEEGLKFMVYLQKENIIDESGMPKERFSAEFPKEGPSILRIQQVVRGDSAAYFCASSSVGGGDYEQYFGPGTRLTVT.

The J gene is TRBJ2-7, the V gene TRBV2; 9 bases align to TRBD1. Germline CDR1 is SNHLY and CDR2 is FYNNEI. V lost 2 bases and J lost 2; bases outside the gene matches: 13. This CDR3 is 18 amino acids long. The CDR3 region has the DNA TGTGCCAGCAGTGAACGGGGGATTCCCGGGACAGGGACCTACGAGCAGTACTTC. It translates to CASSERGIPGTGTYEQYF.

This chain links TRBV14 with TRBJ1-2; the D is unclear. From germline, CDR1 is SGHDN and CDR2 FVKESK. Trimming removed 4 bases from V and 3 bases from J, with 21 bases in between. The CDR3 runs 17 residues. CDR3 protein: CASSLRLGGGWHYGYTF. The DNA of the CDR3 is TGTGCCAGCAGCCTACGACTCGGAGGTGGTTGGCACTATGGCTACACCTTC.

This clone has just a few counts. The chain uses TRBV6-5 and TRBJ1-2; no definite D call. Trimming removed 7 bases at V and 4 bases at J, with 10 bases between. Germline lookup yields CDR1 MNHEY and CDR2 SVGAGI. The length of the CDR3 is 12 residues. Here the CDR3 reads CASTQSLYGYTF. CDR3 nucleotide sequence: TGTGCCAGCACCCAAAGCCTCTATGGCTACACCTTC.

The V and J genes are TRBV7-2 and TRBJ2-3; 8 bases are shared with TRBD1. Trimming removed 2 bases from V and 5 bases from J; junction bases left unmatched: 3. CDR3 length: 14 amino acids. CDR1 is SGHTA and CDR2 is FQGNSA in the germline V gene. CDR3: CASSLQGAGDTQYF. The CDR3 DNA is TGTGCCAGCAGCTTACAGGGGGCAGGAGATACGCAGTATTTT.

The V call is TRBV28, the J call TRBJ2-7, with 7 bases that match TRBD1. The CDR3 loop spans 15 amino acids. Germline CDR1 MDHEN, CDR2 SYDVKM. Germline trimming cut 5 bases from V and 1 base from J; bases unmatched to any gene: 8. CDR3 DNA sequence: TGTGCCAGCAGTCGCTTCCGGGACAGATCCTACGAGCAGTACTTC. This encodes CASSRFRDRSYEQYF.